Below, 32 T cell receptor beta chains from the same sample are listed, as sequenced in a study of beta chain features in type 1 diabetes (dated by TCRdb to the late 2010s). Libraries were made using the immunoSEQ multiplex PCR assay. The entire isolated RNA was reverse transcribed using the High Capacity cDNA Reverse Transcription Kit, and thus expressed TCRB transcripts were sequenced. TCRdb provides this immuneACCESS table in a form limited to in-frame rearrangements. Some clones are lacking; in checked studies, under half of them reflect an unresolved V gene, and why the rest are absent is not known. Present in this sample are roughly 240,000 clones, 13% to 15% of which were seen just once. More than 0.025% of the sample comes from the top ten. What was sequenced was naive CD4+ T cells from blood. The sample's cell subset or site label is to be understood as: true naive CD4+ T cells. These TCRs come from a woman aged 35 to 49 in good health.

V gene TRBV5-1 combines with J gene TRBJ1-1, with D possibly matching TRBD1 (6 bases). The CDR3 runs to 13 residues. V lost 1 base, J lost 7 bases, and 11 bases lay in between. Germline V lookup: CDR1 SGHRS, CDR2 YFSETQ. The CDR3 DNA sequence: TGCGCCAGCAGCTTGTCGGGACAAGTTGAAGCTTTCTTT. It translates to CASSLSGQVEAFF.

This clone appeared a few times. The genes are TRBV18 and TRBJ2-5; 12 nucleotides align to TRBD2. The V gene end was trimmed by 5 bases and the J gene end by 2 bases; junction bases not matched to a gene: 9. Germline V gives CDR1 KGHSH, CDR2 LQKENI. This CDR3 region has 17 residues. CDR3 sequence: CASSATSGGATQETQYF. The CDR3 DNA is TGTGCCAGCTCAGCGACTAGCGGGGGCGCAACGCAAGAGACCCAGTACTTC.

This clone was counted only a few times. The rearrangement joins TRBV7-9 to TRBJ2-7; 10 positions match TRBD1. The V gene end was trimmed by 5 bases and the J gene end by 0 bases; junction bases not matched to a gene: 4. This CDR3 region has 15 residues. Germline-derived CDR1 and CDR2 are SEHNR and FQNEAQ (reference sequence). CDR3 loop: CASSTGTGDSYEQYF. The CDR3 coding sequence is TGTGCCAGCAGCACTGGGACAGGGGACTCCTACGAGCAGTACTTC.

This chain uses TRBV18 with TRBJ1-1; D unresolved. The V gene's germline CDR1 is KGHSH and CDR2 LQKENI. Trimming shortened V by 3 bases and J by 1 base, and 6 bases separated the two germline ends. The CDR3 has 13 amino acids. The CDR3 here is CASSPKQNTEAFF. CDR3 coding DNA: TGTGCCAGCTCACCTAAGCAGAACACTGAAGCTTTCTTT.

This clone showed up just a few times. In the same sample, other DNA sequences code for this CDR3. The chain links TRBV18 to TRBJ1-1, with no clear D. Trimming removed 2 bases at V and 1 base at J, with 8 bases between. This CDR3 spans 14 amino acids. Germline-derived CDR1 and CDR2 are KGHSH and LQKENI. CDR3 region: CASSPTGGNTEAFF. Here the CDR3 DNA reads TGTGCCAGCTCACCAACGGGTGGGAACACTGAAGCTTTCTTT.

The chain recombines TRBV7-9 with TRBJ2-5; 8 bases agree with TRBD1. With V trimmed by 5 bases and J by 5 bases, 7 bases remained unmatched. Germline loops: CDR1 SEHNR, CDR2 FQNEAQ (reference sequence). The CDR3 sequence is 14 residues long. This CDR3 reads CASSATGARETQYF. CDR3 bases: TGTGCCAGCAGCGCGACAGGGGCGCGGGAGACCCAGTACTTC.

There are a few counts of this clone. This chain links TRBV15 with TRBJ1-4; no clear D gene. Trimming took off 1 base at V and 4 bases at J, with 10 bases between the two ends. CDR1 is LNHNV and CDR2 is YYDKDF in the germline V gene (reference sequence). The CDR3 spans 15 residues. CDR3 loop: CATSRGEAGNEKLFF. The CDR3 nucleotides read TGTGCCACCAGCAGAGGGGAGGCCGGTAATGAAAAACTGTTTTTT.

The rearrangement uses TRBV7-4 and TRBJ1-5, with 7 bases aligning to TRBD1. CDR1 SGHVT and CDR2 SQSDAQ come from the germline V gene. The CDR3 contains 19 residues. Trimming removed 4 bases from V and 0 bases from J; junction bases left unmatched: 15. CDR3 in amino acids: CASSSETLGTDNSNQPQHF. In DNA form, the CDR3 reads TGTGCCAGCAGCTCAGAGACGTTGGGGACAGACAATAGCAATCAGCCCCAGCATTTT. Based on the CDR3 plus reference TRBV7-4 and TRBJ1-5, the full variable domain is GAGVSQSPRYKVAKRGRDVALRCDSISGHVTLYWYRQTLGQGSEVLTYSQSDAQRDKSGRPSGRFSAERPERSVSTLKIQRTEQGDSAVYLCASSSETLGTDNSNQPQHFGDGTRLSIL.

The chain couples TRBV6-5 to TRBJ1-2, with D possibly matching TRBD1 (6 bases). V was pared by 3 bases and J by 7 bases, with 15 bases between. The CDR3 runs 14 residues. Looked up from germline, CDR1 is MNHEY and CDR2 is SVGAGI. The DNA for the CDR3 is TGTGCCAGCAGTTATTCGGGGGGCGCCTTTGGCTACACCTTC. Translating gives CASSYSGGAFGYTF.

The table lists this clone with a few counts. The gene calls are TRBV7-2 and TRBJ2-1, with TRBD1 as a possible D gene (6 bases). CDR1 and CDR2 from the germline V gene are SGHTA and FQGNSA. V lost 1 base and J 7 bases, leaving 14 bases between the germline ends. There are 15 residues in the CDR3. Written as DNA, the CDR3 is TGTGCCAGCAGCTTAGTTCAGGGGCCGGGGAATGAGCAGTTCTTC. The encoded protein is CASSLVQGPGNEQFF.

The chain recombines TRBV6-5 with TRBJ2-3, with a weak D call TRBD2 (6 bases). The CDR3 has 14 amino acids. V was pared by 7 bases and J by 2 bases, with 13 bases between. Germline lookup yields CDR1 MNHEY and CDR2 SVGAGI. This chain's CDR3 is CASTMAGTTDTQYF. CDR3 bases: TGTGCCAGCACCATGGCGGGGACCACAGATACGCAGTATTTT.

This clone was detected only a few times. The genes are TRBV15 and TRBJ2-1; D might be TRBD1 (6 bases). CDR3 size: 16 residues. V was clipped by 7 bases and J by 8 bases, with 24 bases between them. Germline V gene sequence: CDR1 LNHNV, CDR2 YYDKDF (reference sequence). The CDR3: CATTKKIFDYRDEQFF. The CDR3, as DNA: TGTGCCACCACCAAGAAGATCTTTGATTACAGGGATGAGCAGTTCTTC.

This clone was seen a few times. This chain joins TRBV7-9 and TRBJ1-6; D gene ambiguous. Germline values: CDR1 SEHNR, CDR2 FQNEAQ (reference sequence). The V and J ends lost 4 bases and 10 bases respectively, with 11 bases between them. CDR3 length equals 13 residues. Here the CDR3 reads CASSSEESSPLHF. CDR3 coding DNA: TGTGCCAGCAGCTCAGAGGAGTCCTCACCCCTCCACTTT.

CDR3 sequence reads: CALRQGAYNEQFF. The CDR3 region has the DNA TGTGCCCTCCGACAGGGAGCCTACAATGAGCAGTTCTTC. V usage is TRBV6-6 and J usage is TRBJ2-1, with TRBD1 identical over 7 bases. The ends lost 11 bases at V and 2 bases at J; junction bases unmatched: 6. The CDR3 is 13 residues long. The germline V gene has CDR1 MNHNY and CDR2 SVGAGI (reference sequence).

The genes are TRBV29-1 and TRBJ2-5, with D possibly being TRBD2 (6 bases). From germline, CDR1 is SQVTM and CDR2 ANQGSEA. CDR3 size: 14 residues. V shed 4 bases and J shed 3 bases, with 15 bases lying between them. This CDR3 reads CSVVRRGQKETQYF. CDR3 DNA: TGCAGCGTTGTTCGGCGGGGCCAAAAAGAGACCCAGTACTTC. The variable domain in full, with the rest retrieved from reference TRBV29-1 and TRBJ2-5, is SAVISQKPSRDICQRGTSLTIQCQVDSQVTMMFWYRQQPGQSLTLIATANQGSEATYESGFVIDKFPISRPNLTFSTLTVSNMSPEDSSIYLCSVVRRGQKETQYFGPGTRLLVL.

This clone was observed a handful of times. The chain carries TRBV19 and TRBJ1-5; D perhaps matches TRBD1 (6 bases). V dropped 3 bases and J dropped 11 bases, with 14 bases sitting between them. CDR1 is LNHDA and CDR2 is SQIVND in the germline V gene (reference sequence). CDR3 length: 13 residues. CDR3 nucleotide sequence: TGTGCCAGTAGTATTTCGGATTACAGGGCCCAGCATTTT. Translating gives CASSISDYRAQHF.

The gene calls are TRBV5-1 and TRBJ2-5; possibly TRBD1 for D (5 bases). The ends were cut back, 7 bases at V and 2 bases at J, with 12 bases in the middle. Looked up from germline, CDR1 is SGHRS and CDR2 is YFSETQ. The CDR3 contains 13 residues. The chain's CDR3 is CASAGLNQETQYF. CDR3 bases: TGCGCCAGCGCAGGGCTAAATCAAGAGACCCAGTACTTC.

The chain combines TRBV5-1 with TRBJ2-7; D may be TRBD1 (6 bases). Germline V lookup: CDR1 SGHRS, CDR2 YFSETQ. This CDR3 comprises 14 residues. V lost 4 bases to trimming and J lost 5 bases, with 16 bases between them. This CDR3 is CASSVQGPSDEQYF. As DNA, the CDR3 is TGCGCCAGCAGCGTACAGGGCCCTTCCGACGAGCAGTACTTC.

This clone was found a few times. The rearrangement uses TRBV5-1 and TRBJ2-1; 12 nucleotides agree with TRBD2. Germline CDR1 reads SGHRS; CDR2 reads YFSETQ. With V trimmed by 4 bases and J by 10 bases, 12 bases remained unmatched. The CDR3 totals 16 residues. The CDR3 DNA follows: TGCGCCAGCAGCCCAGATACCGGACTAGCGGGGAGAGAGCAGTTCTTC. As protein: CASSPDTGLAGREQFF.

The CDR3 reads CASSDYRGPQHF. CDR3 DNA: TGCGCCAGCAGTGACTACCGGGGGCCCCAGCATTTT. This rearrangement joins TRBV10-2 to TRBJ1-5, with D unclear. This CDR3 has 12 residues. CDR1 and CDR2 from the germline V gene are WSHSY and SAAADI. Trimming left V 3 bases short and J 9 bases short, with 9 bases between.

This rearrangement joins TRBV11-3 to TRBJ2-5; 11 bases align to TRBD2. In germline, CDR1 is SGHNT, CDR2 YENEEA. Losses at the gene ends were 3 bases for V and 0 bases for J; bases not matched to a gene: 9. CDR3 size: 18 residues. CDR3: CASSLLGLAGGYQETQYF. The CDR3 DNA reads as TGTGCCAGCAGCTTGCTGGGGTTAGCGGGGGGGTACCAAGAGACCCAGTACTTC. The variable domain in full, completed from reference TRBV11-3 and TRBJ2-5, reads EAGVVQSPRYKIIEKKQPVAFWCNPISGHNTLYWYLQNLGQGPELLIRYENEEAVDDSQLPKDRFSAERLKGVDSTLKIQPAELGDSAVYLCASSLLGLAGGYQETQYFGPGTRLLVL.

The V call is TRBV7-2, the J call TRBJ1-6, with D perhaps matching TRBD1 (5 bases). The CDR3 is made up of 14 amino acids. Trimming took off 4 bases at V and 7 bases at J, with 11 bases between the two ends. Germline CDR1 is SGHTA and CDR2 is FQGNSA. The CDR3 bases are TGTGCCAGCAGCTGGGGGGGGAGGAATTCACCCCTCCACTTT. Its protein product is CASSWGGRNSPLHF.

This clone was recorded a few times. V usage is TRBV11-2 and J usage is TRBJ1-2, with 8 nucleotides matching TRBD1. Germline-derived CDR1 and CDR2 are SGHAT and FQNNGV. With V trimmed by 5 bases and J by 8 bases, 7 bases remained unmatched. The length of the CDR3 is 13 residues. The CDR3 nucleotides read TGTGCCAGCAGCCCAGGGGGCTTGGGGGGCTACACCTTC. Its protein product is CASSPGGLGGYTF.

The V gene is TRBV7-9, the J gene TRBJ1-1; D is possibly TRBD1 (5 bases). Trimming shortened V by 5 bases and J by 1 base, and 11 bases separated the two germline ends. The CDR3 sequence is 14 residues long. In germline, CDR1 is SEHNR, CDR2 FQNEAQ (reference sequence). This CDR3 is CASSLQVSNTEAFF. The CDR3 region has the DNA TGTGCCAGCAGCCTACAGGTCTCGAACACTGAAGCTTTCTTT.

This clone has only a few counts. The chain has TRBV18 and TRBJ2-5; possible D gene TRBD2, 6 bases. V was shortened by 5 bases and J by 2 bases, with 12 bases between the two germline ends. The CDR3 covers 14 residues. Germline lookup yields CDR1 KGHSH and CDR2 LQKENI. This CDR3 is CASSYPGTQETQYF. For the CDR3, the DNA is TGTGCCAGCTCATATCCGGGGACTCAAGAGACCCAGTACTTC.

The chain uses TRBV10-3 and TRBJ2-1; 8 bases fit TRBD2. Germline V gene data show CDR1 as ENHRY and CDR2 as SYGVKD. The length of the CDR3 is 17 residues. V lost 7 bases to trimming and J lost 2 bases; unmatched junction nucleotides: 13. Here the CDR3 DNA reads TGTGCCATCATGGGAACTAGCGGACGTCCTCCCTACAATGAGCAGTTCTTC. This encodes CAIMGTSGRPPYNEQFF.

This sequence joins TRBV14 and TRBJ1-2; D is perhaps TRBD1 (5 bases). CDR3 length: 18 amino acids. Germline-derived CDR1 and CDR2 are SGHDN and FVKESK. V was trimmed by 2 bases and J by 1 base, leaving 20 bases between them. The CDR3 here is CASSQNSWGTGDNYGYTF. The CDR3 DNA is TGTGCCAGCAGCCAAAACTCCTGGGGAACAGGAGATAACTATGGCTACACCTTC. Full variable domain (missing parts from reference TRBV14 and TRBJ1-2): EAGVTQFPSHSVIEKGQTVTLRCDPISGHDNLYWYRRVMGKEIKFLLHFVKESKQDESGMPNNRFLAERTGGTYSTLKVQPAELEDSGVYFCASSQNSWGTGDNYGYTFGSGTRLTVV.

This chain links TRBV7-8 with TRBJ1-6; the D is unclear. Trimming removed 1 base at V and 8 bases at J, with 15 bases between. Germline lookup yields CDR1 SGHVS and CDR2 FQNEAQ. CDR3 length equals 16 residues. The CDR3 loop is CASSLGVRAVYSPLHF. The CDR3, as DNA: TGTGCCAGCAGCTTAGGGGTGAGGGCTGTGTATTCACCCCTCCACTTT. The variable domain in full, completed from reference TRBV7-8 and TRBJ1-6, reads GAGVSQSPRYKVAKRGQDVALRCDPISGHVSLFWYQQALGQGPEFLTYFQNEAQLDKSGLPSDRFFAERPEGSVSTLKIQRTQQEDSAVYLCASSLGVRAVYSPLHFGNGTRLTVT.

This chain's CDR3 is CASSLSALGSSYEQYF. CDR3 DNA sequence: TGTGCCAGCAGCTTGAGTGCGCTGGGGAGCTCCTACGAGCAGTACTTC. The chain recombines TRBV5-4 with TRBJ2-7; maybe TRBD2 (5 bases). V shed 1 base and J shed 0 bases, with 14 bases lying between them. The CDR3 consists of 16 residues. CDR1 is SGHNT, CDR2 YYREEE, per germline (reference sequence).

The chain couples TRBV7-9 to TRBJ1-2; 9 bases are a match to TRBD1. The V segment lost 5 bases and the J segment 8 bases; nucleotides outside the gene matches: 18. This CDR3 contains 17 residues. In germline, CDR1 is SEHNR, CDR2 FQNEAQ (reference sequence). CDR3 sequence: CASSQPGSGTGLVGYTF. For the CDR3, the DNA is TGTGCCAGCAGCCAGCCCGGGTCCGGGACAGGGCTCGTGGGCTACACCTTC.

The rearrangement links TRBV18 to TRBJ1-1; D is ambiguous. Trimming stripped 0 bases from V and 5 bases from J, with 7 bases between. Germline V gives CDR1 KGHSH, CDR2 LQKENI. The CDR3 is 13 residues long. CDR3 nucleotides: TGTGCCAGCTCACCACCGGCCAATACTGAAGCTTTCTTT. This translates into CASSPPANTEAFF.

The chain carries TRBV7-6 and TRBJ2-2, with D possibly matching TRBD1 (6 bases). The V and J ends lost 1 base and 6 bases respectively, with 18 bases between them. This CDR3 spans 17 amino acids. The germline CDR1 and CDR2 sequences are SGHVS and FNYEAQ. The CDR3 nucleotides read TGTGCCAGCAGCTTAGGTCTCACAGGGATGTATCCCGGGGAGCTGTTTTTT. Translation: CASSLGLTGMYPGELFF. Full variable domain (remainder filled in from reference TRBV7-6 and TRBJ2-2): GAGVSQSPRYKVTKRGQDVALRCDPISGHVSLYWYRQALGQGPEFLTYFNYEAQQDKSGLPNDRFSAERPEGSISTLTIQRTEQRDSAMYRCASSLGLTGMYPGELFFGEGSRLTVL.